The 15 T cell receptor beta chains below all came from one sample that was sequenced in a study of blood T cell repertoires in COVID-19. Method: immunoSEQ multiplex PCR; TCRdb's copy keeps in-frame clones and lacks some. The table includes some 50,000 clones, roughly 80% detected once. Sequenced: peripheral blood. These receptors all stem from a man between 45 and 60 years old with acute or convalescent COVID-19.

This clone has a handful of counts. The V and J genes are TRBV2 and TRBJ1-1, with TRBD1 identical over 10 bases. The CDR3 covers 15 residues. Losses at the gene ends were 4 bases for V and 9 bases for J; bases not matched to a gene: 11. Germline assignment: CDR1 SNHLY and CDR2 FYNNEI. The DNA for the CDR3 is TGTGCCAGCAGTGGGACAGGGGGAAGGTTCTGGAAAGCTTTCTTT. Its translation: CASSGTGGRFWKAFF.

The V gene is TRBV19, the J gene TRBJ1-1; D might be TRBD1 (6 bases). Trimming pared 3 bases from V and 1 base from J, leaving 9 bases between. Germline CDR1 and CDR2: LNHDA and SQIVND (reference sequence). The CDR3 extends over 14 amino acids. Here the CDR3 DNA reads TGTGCCAGTAGTATGCCAGGGGCGAACACTGAAGCTTTCTTT. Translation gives CASSMPGANTEAFF.

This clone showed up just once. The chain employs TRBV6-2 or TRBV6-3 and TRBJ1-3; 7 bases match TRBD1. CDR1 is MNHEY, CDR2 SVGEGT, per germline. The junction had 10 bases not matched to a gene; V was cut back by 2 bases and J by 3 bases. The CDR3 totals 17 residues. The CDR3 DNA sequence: TGTGCCAGCAGTTACCGACACACAGGGGTCTTTGGAAACACCATATATTTT. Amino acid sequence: CASSYRHTGVFGNTIYF.

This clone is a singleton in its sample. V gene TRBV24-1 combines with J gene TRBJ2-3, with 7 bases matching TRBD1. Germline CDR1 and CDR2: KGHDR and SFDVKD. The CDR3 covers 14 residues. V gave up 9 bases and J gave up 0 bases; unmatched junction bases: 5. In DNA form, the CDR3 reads TGTGCCACCGGTCCGGGACAGAGCACAGATACGCAGTATTTT. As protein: CATGPGQSTDTQYF.

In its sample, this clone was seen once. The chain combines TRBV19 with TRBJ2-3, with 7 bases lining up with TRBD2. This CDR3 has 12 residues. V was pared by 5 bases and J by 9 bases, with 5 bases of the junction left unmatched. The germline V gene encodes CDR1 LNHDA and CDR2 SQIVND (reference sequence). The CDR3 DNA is TGTGCCAGTAGTCCTCTGGGGGGGACGCAGTATTTT. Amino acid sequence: CASSPLGGTQYF.

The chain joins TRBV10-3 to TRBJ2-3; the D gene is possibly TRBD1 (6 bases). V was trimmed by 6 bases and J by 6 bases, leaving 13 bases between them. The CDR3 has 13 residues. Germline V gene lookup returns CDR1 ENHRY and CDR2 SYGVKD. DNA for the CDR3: TGTGCCATCAGGAGGACAGAGGCGGATACGCAGTATTTT. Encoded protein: CAIRRTEADTQYF.

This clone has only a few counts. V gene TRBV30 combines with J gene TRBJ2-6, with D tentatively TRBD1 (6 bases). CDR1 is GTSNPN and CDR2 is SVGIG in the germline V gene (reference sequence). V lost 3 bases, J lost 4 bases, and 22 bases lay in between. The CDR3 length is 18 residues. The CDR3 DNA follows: TGTGCCTGGAGCGTTGGGACGACAGGCGTGGGAGGGGCCAACGTCCTGACTTTC. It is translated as CAWSVGTTGVGGANVLTF.

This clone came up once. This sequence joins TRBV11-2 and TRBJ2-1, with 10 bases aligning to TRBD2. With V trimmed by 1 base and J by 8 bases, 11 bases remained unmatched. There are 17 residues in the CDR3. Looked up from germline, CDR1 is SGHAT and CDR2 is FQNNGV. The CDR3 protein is CASSLGTVAGGVDEQFF. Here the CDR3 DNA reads TGTGCCAGCAGCTTAGGTACGGTAGCGGGAGGCGTCGATGAGCAGTTCTTC.

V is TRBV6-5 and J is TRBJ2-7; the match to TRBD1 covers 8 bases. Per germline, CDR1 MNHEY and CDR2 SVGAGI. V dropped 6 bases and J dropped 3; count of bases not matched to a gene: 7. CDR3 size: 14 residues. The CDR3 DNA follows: TGTGCCAGCAGCGCCTTACAGGGGGACTACGAGCAGTACTTC. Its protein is CASSALQGDYEQYF.

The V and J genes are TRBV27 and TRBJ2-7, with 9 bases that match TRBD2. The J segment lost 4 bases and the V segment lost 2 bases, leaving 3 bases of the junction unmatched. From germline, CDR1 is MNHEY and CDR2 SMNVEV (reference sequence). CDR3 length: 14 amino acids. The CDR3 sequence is CASSLGREGYEQYF. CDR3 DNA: TGTGCCAGCAGTTTAGGGCGGGAGGGGTACGAGCAGTACTTC.

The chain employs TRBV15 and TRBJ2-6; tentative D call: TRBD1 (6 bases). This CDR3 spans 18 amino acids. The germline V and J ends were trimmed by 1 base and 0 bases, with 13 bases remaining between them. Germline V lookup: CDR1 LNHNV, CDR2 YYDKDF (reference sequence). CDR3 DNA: TGTGCCACCAGCAGAGCCGGGACAACTAGCTCTGGGGCCAACGTCCTGACTTTC. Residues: CATSRAGTTSSGANVLTF.

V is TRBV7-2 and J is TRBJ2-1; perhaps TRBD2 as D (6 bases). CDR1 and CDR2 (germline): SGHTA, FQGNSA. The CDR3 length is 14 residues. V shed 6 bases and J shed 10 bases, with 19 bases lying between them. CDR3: CASSYEGLSYEQFF. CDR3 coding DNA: TGTGCCAGCAGTTATGAAGGACTATCTTACGAGCAGTTCTTC.

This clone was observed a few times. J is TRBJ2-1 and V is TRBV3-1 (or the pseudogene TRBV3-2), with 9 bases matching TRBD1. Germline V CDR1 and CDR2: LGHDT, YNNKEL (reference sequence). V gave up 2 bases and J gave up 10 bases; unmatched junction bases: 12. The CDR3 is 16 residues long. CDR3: CASSQSPGQGLQEQFF. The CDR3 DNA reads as TGTGCCAGCAGCCAATCACCGGGACAGGGTCTACAGGAGCAGTTCTTC.

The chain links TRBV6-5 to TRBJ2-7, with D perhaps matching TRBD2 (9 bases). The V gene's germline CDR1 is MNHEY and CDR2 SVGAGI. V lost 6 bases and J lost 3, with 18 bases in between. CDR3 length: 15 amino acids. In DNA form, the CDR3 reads TGTGCCAGCAGGCGGGAGGGACAGGTCAGCTACGAGCAGTACTTC. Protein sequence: CASRREGQVSYEQYF.

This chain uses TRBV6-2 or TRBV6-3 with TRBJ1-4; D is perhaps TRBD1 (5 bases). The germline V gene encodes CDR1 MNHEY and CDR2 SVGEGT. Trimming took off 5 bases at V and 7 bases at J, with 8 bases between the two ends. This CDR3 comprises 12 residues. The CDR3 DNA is TGTGCCAGCAGTGGGGGGGGTGAAAAACTGTTTTTT. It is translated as CASSGGGEKLFF.